This entry lists 21 T cell receptor beta chains sequenced from one sample in a study of T cell responses to AZD1222 COVID-19 vaccine. Assay used: immunoSEQ multiplex PCR; TCRdb lists only in-frame clones, some missing. The sample shows 120,000 or so clones, around 93% of them seen only once. Specimen: peripheral blood, collected on day 0 of AZD1222 vaccination. The receptors shown here come from an adult in good health.

A single count supports this clone. The chain has TRBV20-1 and TRBJ2-5, with D hard to call. Germline CDR1 DFQATT, CDR2 SNEGSKA (reference sequence). Deletions cut 6 bases from V and 6 bases from J, with 11 bases between. The CDR3 totals 11 residues. The CDR3 spells CSADSKKTQYF. CDR3 bases: TGCAGTGCCGATAGTAAGAAGACCCAGTACTTC.

V and J are TRBV6-5 and TRBJ2-7; 9 positions match TRBD1. V lost 5 bases to trimming and J lost 2 bases; unmatched junction nucleotides: 4. Looked up from germline, CDR1 is MNHEY and CDR2 is SVGAGI. CDR3 length: 14 residues. The CDR3 loop reads CASSTGTGPYEQYF. CDR3 nucleotide sequence: TGTGCCAGCAGTACCGGGACAGGGCCCTACGAGCAGTACTTC.

In DNA, the CDR3 is TGTGCCAGCAGCTCCGACCCGGAGTCCTACAATGAGCAGTTCTTC. Its protein is CASSSDPESYNEQFF. The chain has TRBV5-4 and TRBJ2-1; D ambiguous. The germline V gene encodes CDR1 SGHNT and CDR2 YYREEE (reference sequence). The CDR3 consists of 15 residues. Trimming shortened V by 3 bases and J by 1 base, and 11 bases separated the two germline ends. The whole variable domain, remainder taken from reference TRBV5-4 and TRBJ2-1, is ETGVTQSPTHLIKTRGQQVTLRCSSQSGHNTVSWYQQALGQGPQFIFQYYREEENGRGNFPPRFSGLQFPNYSSELNVNALELDDSALYLCASSSDPESYNEQFFGPGTRLTVL.

V gene TRBV13 combines with J gene TRBJ1-1; D call uncertain. The germline V gene has CDR1 PRHDT and CDR2 FYEKMQ (reference sequence). The germline V and J ends were trimmed by 2 bases and 11 bases, with 21 bases remaining between them. This CDR3 has 15 residues. In DNA form, the CDR3 reads TGTGCCAGCAGCTTATACAGAGCCCCGGGAGTAGTGGCTTTCTTT. Protein product: CASSLYRAPGVVAFF.

For the CDR3, the DNA is TGCAGCGTTTACTCCGGGACAGAATACACCGGGGAGCTGTTTTTT. Protein product: CSVYSGTEYTGELFF. The rearrangement uses TRBV29-1 and TRBJ2-2; 7 bases align to TRBD1. The CDR3 totals 15 residues. Per germline, CDR1 SQVTM and CDR2 ANQGSEA. J gave up 3 bases and V 5 bases, and 9 bases lay outside the gene matches.

The chain links TRBV6-5 to TRBJ2-2; 8 bases map to TRBD1. Germline CDR1 and CDR2: MNHEY and SVGAGI. The CDR3 is 13 residues long. V lost 11 bases to trimming and J lost 4 bases; unmatched junction nucleotides: 6. Here the CDR3 reads CAGRQGTTGELFF. The CDR3 region has the DNA TGTGCCGGACGACAGGGGACCACCGGGGAGCTGTTTTTT.

V gene TRBV2 combines with J gene TRBJ1-1; no reliable D call. The V gene lost 6 bases and the J gene lost 8 bases, with 13 bases spanning the gap. This CDR3 has 12 amino acids. In germline, CDR1 is SNHLY, CDR2 FYNNEI. The CDR3 here is CASSQESGEAFF. DNA of the CDR3: TGTGCCAGCAGCCAGGAGTCGGGAGAAGCTTTCTTT.

V and J are TRBV18 and TRBJ2-7, with D tentatively TRBD1 or TRBD2 (5 bases each). Germline CDR1 reads KGHSH; CDR2 reads LQKENI. V lost 6 bases to trimming and J lost 5 bases, with 26 bases between them. The CDR3 covers 17 residues. This chain's CDR3 is CASSDRGRTLIEDEQYF. The CDR3 DNA follows: TGTGCCAGCTCCGACCGGGGACGGACGCTGATTGAGGACGAGCAGTACTTC.

The V call is TRBV7-9, the J call TRBJ1-4; D possibly corresponds to TRBD1 (5 bases). Germline CDR1 SEHNR, CDR2 FQNEAQ (reference sequence). V dropped 2 bases and J dropped 6 bases, with 16 bases sitting between them. The CDR3 is 16 amino acids. In nucleotides, the CDR3 is TGTGCCAGCAGCTTATTCGGGGGGGTGACTGATGAAAAACTGTTTTTT. It is translated as CASSLFGGVTDEKLFF.

This clone was observed once. The chain is built from TRBV6-6 and TRBJ1-5; 10 nucleotides agree with TRBD1. Trimming cost V 5 bases and J 4 bases; bases outside gene matches: 5. CDR1 and CDR2 from the germline V gene are MNHNY and SVGAGI (reference sequence). The CDR3 spans 15 residues. The chain's CDR3 is CASSPRQGANQPQHF. Written as DNA, the CDR3 is TGTGCCAGCAGTCCCCGACAGGGGGCTAATCAGCCCCAGCATTTT.

V and J are TRBV28 and TRBJ1-1; D gene uncertain. CDR3 length equals 14 residues. With 5 bases removed from V and 5 bases from J, the gap between germline ends came to 15 bases. Per the germline V gene, CDR1 is MDHEN and CDR2 is SYDVKM. The CDR3 sequence: CASSRHRARTEAFF. The CDR3 region has the DNA TGTGCCAGCAGTAGGCACCGGGCGCGAACTGAAGCTTTCTTT.

The V gene is TRBV6-1, the J gene TRBJ2-1; 10 bases match TRBD2. The CDR3 covers 19 residues. Germline CDR1 and CDR2: MNHNS and SASEGT. The V segment lost 3 bases and the J segment 0 bases; nucleotides outside the gene matches: 11. The CDR3, as DNA: TGTGCCAGCAGTGATCTCAGGACTAGCGGCAAGAGCTCCTACAATGAGCAGTTCTTC. This translates into CASSDLRTSGKSSYNEQFF.

This rearrangement joins TRBV5-6 to TRBJ2-3; D uncertain. In germline, CDR1 is SGHDT, CDR2 YYEEEE. This CDR3 region has 13 residues. V shed 2 bases and J shed 4 bases, with 8 bases lying between them. CDR3 residues: CASSFSGADTQYF. The CDR3 nucleotides are TGTGCCAGCAGCTTCTCGGGTGCAGATACGCAGTATTTT.

The table lists this clone with a count of one. V is TRBV28 and J is TRBJ1-4, with D possibly being TRBD1 (5 bases). Deletions cut 5 bases from V and 6 bases from J, with 19 bases between. Germline lookup yields CDR1 MDHEN and CDR2 SYDVKM. This CDR3 has 16 amino acids. The CDR3 sequence: CASSLGPLGNYEKLFF. Written as DNA, the CDR3 is TGTGCCAGCAGTCTGGGGCCTTTGGGGAATTATGAAAAACTGTTTTTT. Drawing the rest from reference TRBV28 and TRBJ1-4, the complete variable domain is DVKVTQSSRYLVKRTGEKVFLECVQDMDHENMFWYRQDPGLGLRLIYFSYDVKMKEKGDIPEGYSVSREKKERFSLILESASTNQTSMYLCASSLGPLGNYEKLFFGSGTQLSVL.

This rearrangement joins TRBV2 to TRBJ1-3; D not resolved. There are 14 residues in the CDR3. V lost 6 bases and J 0 bases, leaving 9 bases between the germline ends. The germline V gene has CDR1 SNHLY and CDR2 FYNNEI. CDR3 sequence (DNA): TGTGCCAGCAGAACGGAGAGCTCTGGAAACACCATATATTTT. Its translation: CASRTESSGNTIYF.

The chain recombines TRBV6-5 with TRBJ1-2; D unclear. Germline values: CDR1 MNHEY, CDR2 SVGAGI. V was cut by 6 bases and J by 3 bases, with 17 bases left in between. The CDR3 totals 15 residues. CDR3 sequence reads: CASSQTGLYHYGYTF. For the CDR3, the DNA is TGTGCCAGCAGCCAGACGGGCCTCTATCACTATGGCTACACCTTC.

CDR3 amino acids: CASSYLGGGDTEAFF. CDR3 nucleotide sequence: TGTGCCAGCAGTTATCTCGGGGGCGGCGACACTGAAGCTTTCTTT. The J gene is TRBJ1-1, the V gene TRBV6-6; a weak D match, TRBD1 (6 bases). This CDR3 is built from 15 residues. Germline CDR1 and CDR2: MNHNY and SVGAGI (reference sequence). Trimming pared 3 bases from V and 3 bases from J, leaving 14 bases between.

The chain employs TRBV6-4 and TRBJ2-1; 9 bases match TRBD2. CDR1 is MRHNA and CDR2 is SNTAGT in the germline V gene. Unmatched junction bases numbered 2, after V lost 3 bases and J lost 2 bases. The CDR3 totals 15 residues. For the CDR3, the DNA is TGTGCCAGCAGTGAAGCTAGCGGGACCTACAATGAGCAGTTCTTC. It encodes CASSEASGTYNEQFF.

The rearrangement joins TRBV6-5 to TRBJ1-1; possibly TRBD1 for D (5 bases). The CDR3 consists of 12 residues. Trimming removed 6 bases from V and 5 bases from J, with 10 bases in between. From germline, CDR1 is MNHEY and CDR2 SVGAGI. CDR3 bases: TGTGCCAGCAGGGGGGAGGGGACTGAAGCTTTCTTT. It is translated as CASRGEGTEAFF.

The chain carries TRBV5-5 and TRBJ2-7; D is possibly TRBD1 (7 bases). This CDR3 contains 14 residues. V lost 5 bases and J lost 3, with 15 bases in between. Germline V gives CDR1 SGHKS, CDR2 YYEKEE (reference sequence). CDR3 loop: CASRGGQMIYEQYF. The DNA of the CDR3 is TGTGCCAGCAGGGGGGGACAGATGATCTACGAGCAGTACTTC.

This chain connects TRBV18 to TRBJ1-2; possibly TRBD1 for D (6 bases). The CDR3 covers 16 residues. Germline CDR1 is KGHSH and CDR2 is LQKENI. V lost 3 bases and J 2 bases, leaving 16 bases between the germline ends. The CDR3 loop is CASSPTRGDINYGYTF. The CDR3 bases are TGTGCCAGCTCACCGACGCGGGGGGACATAAACTATGGCTACACCTTC.